These T cell receptor beta chains were read from a single sample in a study of blood T cell repertoires in COVID-19. The assay was immunoSEQ multiplex PCR, and TCRdb's table has in-frame clones only and misses some. The top ten hold around 0.84% of the sample, which has a few hundred thousand clones, about 89% seen once. Material for sequencing was peripheral blood. Source of these receptors: a man aged 25-45 years with acute or convalescent COVID-19. The CDR3 runs from the conserved cysteine through the conserved F or W. D genes are given only for firm matches. Expanded clones are given a class, and other clones once, few, many or no size at all.

>-|TRBJ1-6|TRBD1|TRBV4-1
TGCGCCAGTGCCGGGACAGGGAATAATTCACCCCTCCACTTT
CASAGTGNNSPLHF
>-|TRBJ1-2|-|TRBV6-5
TGTGCCAGCAGTTTCGGACAGAACACCTTC
CASSFGQNTF
>once|TRBJ1-6|-|TRBV6-1
TGTGCCAGCAGTGAAGCGGGGAGCTCCTATAATTCACCCCTCCACTTT
CASSEAGSSYNSPLHF
>-|TRBJ2-7|-|TRBV12-3/TRBV12-4
TGTGCCAGCAGTTTACAGGTAACCTACGAGCAGTACTTC
CASSLQVTYEQYF
>-|TRBJ1-1|TRBD1|TRBV27
TGTGCCAGCAGTTTATTTGGACAGGCTGAAGCTTTCTTT
CASSLFGQAEAFF
>few|TRBJ2-7|TRBD1|TRBV19
TGTGCCAGTAGTACGTTGGGACAGCCGACTTACGAGCAGTACTTC
CASSTLGQPTYEQYF
>-|TRBJ2-2|-|TRBV21-1
TGTGCCAGCAGCAAAGAGAGGACTGCAAACACCGGGGAGCTGTTTTTT
CASSKERTANTGELFF
>-|TRBJ2-6|-|TRBV5-1
TGCGCCAGCAGCTTGGACAGATCTGGGGCCAACGTCCTGACTTTC
CASSLDRSGANVLTF
>-|TRBJ2-2|-|TRBV3-1/TRBV3-2
TGTGCCAGCAGCCAACTTCAGGGATCCGGGGAGCTGTTTTTT
CASSQLQGSGELFF
>-|TRBJ2-7|-|TRBV4-1
TGCGCCAGCAGCCTAGCAGAAGGGGGGGGCTACGAGCAGTACTTC
CASSLAEGGGYEQYF
>-|TRBJ2-5|TRBD2|TRBV19
TGTGCCAGTAGCACCTGGCGGGAGAGATCCATGTACCAAGAGACCCAGTACTTC
CASSTWRERSMYQETQYF
>-|TRBJ2-4|-|TRBV11-1
TGTGCCAGCAGCCGCTGGTCAGGGGCCAAAAACATTCAGTACTTC
CASSRWSGAKNIQYF
>-|TRBJ1-1|-|TRBV5-1
TGCGCCAGCAGCTTGACAGTGGGGAACACTGAAGCTTTCTTT
CASSLTVGNTEAFF
>-|TRBJ2-5|-|TRBV4-1
TGCGCCAGCAGCCAAGGGGCCGGAGAGACCCAGTACTTC
CASSQGAGETQYF
>-|TRBJ2-5|TRBD2|TRBV3-1/TRBV3-2
TGTGCCAGCAGAACCCTGGTGGGAGGGAGGGTATCCCAAGAGACCCAGTACTTC
CASRTLVGGRVSQETQYF
>-|TRBJ2-7|TRBD1|TRBV30
TGTGCCTGGAGTGGCTCGCAGGGGGTTACCTACGAGCAGTACTTC
CAWSGSQGVTYEQYF
>once|TRBJ2-3|TRBD1|TRBV5-1
TGCGCCAGCAGCTCCGGGACAGGGAATTTGGATACGCAGTATTTT
CASSSGTGNLDTQYF
>-|TRBJ2-3|TRBD1|TRBV5-1
TGCGCCAGCAGCACAGCCGGGACAGGGGTCCGAGATACGCAGTATTTT
CASSTAGTGVRDTQYF
>-|TRBJ2-3|TRBD1|TRBV5-1
TGCGCCAGCAGATCTGGACAGGGGTCGGGTACGCAGTATTTT
CASRSGQGSGTQYF
>-|TRBJ2-2|-|TRBV19
TGTGCCAGTAGTATATCCTGGACAGACACCGGGGAGCTGTTTTTT
CASSISWTDTGELFF
>-|TRBJ1-1|-|TRBV10-3
TGTGCCATCAGTGGGACAGAGAACACTGAAGCTTTCTTT
CAISGTENTEAFF
>-|TRBJ2-7|TRBD1|TRBV2
TGTGCCTCAGCCCGGGACAGCAAATACGAGCAGTACTTC
CASARDSKYEQYF
>-|TRBJ1-2|-|TRBV2
TGTGCCAGCCCGTTCGGGTCTCCTAACTATGGCTACACCTTC
CASPFGSPNYGYTF
>-|TRBJ2-1|TRBD2|TRBV4-1
TGCGCCAGCAGCCAGGGGACTAGCGGGGGAATCTACAATGAGCAGTTCTTC
CASSQGTSGGIYNEQFF
>once|TRBJ1-1|TRBD1|TRBV7-6
TGTGCCAGCAGCCCAACAGGGGGCGGATGGAACACTGAAGCTTTCTTT
CASSPTGGGWNTEAFF
>-|TRBJ1-5|TRBD1|TRBV19
TGTGCCACCAAGACAGGGTTAAACCAGCCCCAGCATTTT
CATKTGLNQPQHF
>few|TRBJ2-7|-|TRBV28
TGTGCCAGCAGTCCTGTTGGCGGTTACTACGAGCAGTACTTC
CASSPVGGYYEQYF
>few|TRBJ1-5|-|TRBV30
TGTGCCTGGAGACGACCAGGGGCGGTTGGCAATCAGCCCCAGCATTTT
CAWRRPGAVGNQPQHF
>once|TRBJ1-1|TRBD1|TRBV7-9
TGTGCCAGCAGGTGGGACAGGGAGGACACTGAAGCTTTCTTT
CASRWDREDTEAFF
>-|TRBJ2-5|TRBD1|TRBV2
TGTGCCACAGGGGGAAGAGACCCCTGGCGTCTAGCAGGGCCTGGAGAGACCCAGTACTTC
CATGGRDPWRLAGPGETQYF
>-|TRBJ1-1|-|TRBV9
TGTGCCAGCAGCGTAGAAGCGAACACTGAAGCTTTCTTT
CASSVEANTEAFF
>-|TRBJ2-7|-|TRBV27
TGTGCCAGCAGTCCAGACTGGGCCTACGAGCAGTACTTC
CASSPDWAYEQYF
>-|TRBJ2-1|TRBD1|TRBV11-1
TGTGCCAGCAGCCTCTCCCGGGACAGGGGTGATGAGCAGTTCTTC
CASSLSRDRGDEQFF
>-|TRBJ1-2|-|TRBV2
TGTGCCAGCACAATGAAGGGGAAGTCATTCGATGGCTACACCTTC
CASTMKGKSFDGYTF
>-|TRBJ2-1|TRBD2|TRBV28
TGTGCCAGCAGTCCAGAACCGGGACTAGTGGGCTACAATGAGCAGTTCTTC
CASSPEPGLVGYNEQFF
>-|TRBJ2-5|-|TRBV5-1
TGCGCCAGCAGCTTGGATCGGGAGACCCAGTACTTC
CASSLDRETQYF
>-|TRBJ1-1|TRBD1|TRBV5-1
TGCGCCAGCAGCCCCGATGGACAGGGGTCTGTGGCTTTCTTT
CASSPDGQGSVAFF
>-|TRBJ2-7|TRBD2|TRBV7-2
TGTGCCAGCAGAAACGTAGCGGGAGGCGAGCAGTACTTC
CASRNVAGGEQYF
>few|TRBJ1-5|-|TRBV4-2
TGTGCCAGCAGCCAAGATGCGGGGAATGGCAATCAGCCCCAGCATTTT
CASSQDAGNGNQPQHF
>-|TRBJ2-5|-|TRBV28
TGTGCCAGCAATTCAGCGGCTCGAGAGACCCAGTACTTC
CASNSAARETQYF
>once|TRBJ2-7|TRBD1|TRBV9
TGTGCCAGCAGCGGGACAGGGACCTCCTACGAGCAGTACTTC
CASSGTGTSYEQYF
>-|TRBJ2-1|-|TRBV11-3
TGTGCCAGCAGCTTAGTTTCAGGGGCCTACAATGAGCAGTTCTTC
CASSLVSGAYNEQFF
>-|TRBJ1-4|TRBD1|TRBV28
TGTGCCAGCAGTTCCGGGACAGGGTTTAATGAAAAACTGTTTTTT
CASSSGTGFNEKLFF
>few|TRBJ1-1|TRBD1|TRBV11-2
TGTGCCAGCAGCTTATTGGGACAGGGATATTTGGGGACTGAAGCTTTCTTT
CASSLLGQGYLGTEAFF
>-|TRBJ2-3|TRBD2|TRBV6-4
TGTGCCAGCAGTGACTCGATTGTAGGGACTAGCGGGGGCCCAGATACGCAGTATTTT
CASSDSIVGTSGGPDTQYF
>once|TRBJ2-4|TRBD1|TRBV28
TGTGCCAGCCGCCAGACAGGGGTTGGAGCCAAAAACATTCAGTACTTC
CASRQTGVGAKNIQYF
>-|TRBJ1-3|TRBD1|TRBV18
TGTGCCAGCTCCCCCGGACAGGGGGTTCGAAACACCATATATTTT
CASSPGQGVRNTIYF
>-|TRBJ2-3|TRBD2|TRBV19
TGTGCCAGTCGGCCAGGTAGCGGGGGAACAGATACGCAGTATTTT
CASRPGSGGTDTQYF
>-|TRBJ2-3|TRBD1|TRBV7-3
TGTGCCAGCAGCTTAAGGGGGCAGGGGGCCCCCGCAGATACGCAGTATTTT
CASSLRGQGAPADTQYF
>once|TRBJ1-1|-|TRBV15
TGTGCCACCAGCAGAGATCGGGTTCAGAACACTGAAGCTTTCTTT
CATSRDRVQNTEAFF
>-|TRBJ2-3|-|TRBV3-1/TRBV3-2
TGTGCCAGCAGCGCAACTAGCAGCACAGATACGCAGTATTTT
CASSATSSTDTQYF
>-|TRBJ2-5|TRBD1|TRBV6-5
TGTGCCAGCGGGAACCGGGACAGAAGGACCCAGTACTTC
CASGNRDRRTQYF
>-|TRBJ1-1|TRBD1|TRBV5-1
TGCGCCAGCAGCTCCGGACAGGGTGGCACTGAAGCTTTCTTT
CASSSGQGGTEAFF
>-|TRBJ2-7|-|TRBV5-1
TGCGCCAGCAGCTTGTCTGGCACGATCTACGAGCAGTACTTC
CASSLSGTIYEQYF
>-|TRBJ2-5|-|TRBV2
TGTGCCAGCAGTGAAGCGGGACTTGGAAAACTAGTAACACAAGAGACCCAGTACTTC
CASSEAGLGKLVTQETQYF
>-|TRBJ2-4|-|TRBV7-9
TGTGCCAGCAGCTCAATCCCTATTGAGGTTGTAGCCAAAAACATTCAGTACTTC
CASSSIPIEVVAKNIQYF
>-|TRBJ2-1|TRBD2|TRBV28
TGTGCCAGCAGTTTCGGGACTAGCGGTGTTAGATACAATGAGCAGTTCTTC
CASSFGTSGVRYNEQFF
>-|TRBJ2-5|TRBD1|TRBV29-1
TGCAGCGTTGAGGGGACAGAGAAGAAAGAGACCCAGTACTTC
CSVEGTEKKETQYF
>-|TRBJ2-1|TRBD2|TRBV18
TGTGCCAGCTCAGCGGGACTAGCGGGAGGCAATGAGCAGTTCTTC
CASSAGLAGGNEQFF